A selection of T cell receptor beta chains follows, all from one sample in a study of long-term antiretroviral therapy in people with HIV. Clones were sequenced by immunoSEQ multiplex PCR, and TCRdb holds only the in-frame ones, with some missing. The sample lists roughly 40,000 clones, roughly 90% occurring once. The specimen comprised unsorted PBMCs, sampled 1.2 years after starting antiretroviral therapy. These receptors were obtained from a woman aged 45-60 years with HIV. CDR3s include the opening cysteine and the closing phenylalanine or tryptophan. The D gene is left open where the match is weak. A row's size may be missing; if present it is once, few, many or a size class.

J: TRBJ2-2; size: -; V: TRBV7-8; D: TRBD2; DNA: TGTGCCAGCAGCTTAGAGCCTGGGGGGGCCGGGGAGCTGTTTTTT; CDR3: CASSLEPGGAGELFF
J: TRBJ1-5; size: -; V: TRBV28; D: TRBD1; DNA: TGTGCCAGCAGTTTGCCCCGGGACAGGGGGCGATTTGGCAATCAGCCCCAGCATTTT; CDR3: CASSLPRDRGRFGNQPQHF
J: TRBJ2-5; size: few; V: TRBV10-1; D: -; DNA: TGCGCCAGCAGTGAGTCACGGGGTGAGACCCAGTACTTC; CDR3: CASSESRGETQYF
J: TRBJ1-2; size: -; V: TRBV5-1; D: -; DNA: TGCGCCAGCAGCGACACGGAGGATGGCTACACCTTC; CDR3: CASSDTEDGYTF
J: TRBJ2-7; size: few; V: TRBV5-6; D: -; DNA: TGTGCCAGCAGCGATGACTGGGGAGCAGTCGAGCAGTACTTC; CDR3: CASSDDWGAVEQYF
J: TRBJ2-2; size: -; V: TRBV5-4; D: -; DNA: TGTGCCAGCGCCCGACAAGACAACACCGGGGAGCTGTTTTTT; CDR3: CASARQDNTGELFF
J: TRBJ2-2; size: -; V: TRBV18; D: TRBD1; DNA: TGTGCCAGCTCACCAACAGGGGGCGCGAACACCGGGGAGCTGTTTTTT; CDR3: CASSPTGGANTGELFF
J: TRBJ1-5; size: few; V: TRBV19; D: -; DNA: TGTGCCAGTACGCCGGAATATAGCAATCAGCCCCAGCATTTT; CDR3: CASTPEYSNQPQHF
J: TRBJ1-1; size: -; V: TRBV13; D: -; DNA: TGTGCCAGCAGCTTAGATCTGGGGCTAAACACTGAAGCTTTCTTT; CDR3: CASSLDLGLNTEAFF
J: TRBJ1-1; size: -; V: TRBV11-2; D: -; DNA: TGTGCCAGCAGCTTACAGGATTTCACTGAAGCTTTCTTT; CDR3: CASSLQDFTEAFF
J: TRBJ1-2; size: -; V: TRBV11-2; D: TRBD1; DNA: TGTGCCAGCAGCTTAGGGACAGGGGGCCATAACTATGGCTACACCTTC; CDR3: CASSLGTGGHNYGYTF
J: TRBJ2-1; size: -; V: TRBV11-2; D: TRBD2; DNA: TGTGCCAGCAGCTCTAGGACTAGCGGAGGTTACAATGAGCAGTTCTTC; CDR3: CASSSRTSGGYNEQFF
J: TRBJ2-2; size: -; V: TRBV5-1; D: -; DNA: TGCGCCAGCAGCCCGACAGTAAACCTAGCCGGGGAGCTGTTTTTT; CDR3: CASSPTVNLAGELFF
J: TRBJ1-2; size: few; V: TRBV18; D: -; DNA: TGTGCCAGCTCACTGACCGCAGGGGAGGAAAGCTACACCTTC; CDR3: CASSLTAGEESYTF
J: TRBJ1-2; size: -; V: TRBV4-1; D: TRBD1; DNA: TGCGCCAGCAGCCAAGAGTCGACAGGGTCTAAAATCTTATATGGCTACACCTTC; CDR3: CASSQESTGSKILYGYTF
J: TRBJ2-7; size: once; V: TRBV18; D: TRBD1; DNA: TGTGCCAGCTCACAGGGACAGGGGTCGGGCAACTACGAGCAGTACTTC; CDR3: CASSQGQGSGNYEQYF
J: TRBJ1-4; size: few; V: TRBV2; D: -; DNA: TGTGCCAGCAGTGAATCGTCGGGGGCAACTAATGAAAAACTGTTTTTT; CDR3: CASSESSGATNEKLFF
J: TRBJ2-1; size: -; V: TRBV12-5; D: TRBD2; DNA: TGTGCTAGTGGTTTGTCTTATAGCGGGGGGGCAGTCAATGAGCAGTTCTTC; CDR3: CASGLSYSGGAVNEQFF
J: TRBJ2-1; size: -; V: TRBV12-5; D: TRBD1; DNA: TGTGCTAGTGGCTACCCCATTCGGGACAGCAATGAGCAGTTCTTC; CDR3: CASGYPIRDSNEQFF
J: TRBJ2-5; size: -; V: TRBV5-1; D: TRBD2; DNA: TGCGCCAGCAGCTTCGGCGGGGGATTCCAAGAGACCCAGTACTTC; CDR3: CASSFGGGFQETQYF
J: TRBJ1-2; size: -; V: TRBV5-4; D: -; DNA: TGTGCCAGCAGCCCCGGGGCGAGGGGCTACACCTTC; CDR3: CASSPGARGYTF
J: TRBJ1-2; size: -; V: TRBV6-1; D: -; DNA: TGTGCCAGCAGTGAAGCGCTTCTGGGGGGTTACTATGGCTACACCTTC; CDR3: CASSEALLGGYYGYTF
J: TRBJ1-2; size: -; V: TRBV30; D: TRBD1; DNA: TGTGCCTGGATCAACAGGGGATGGTATGGCTACACCTTC; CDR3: CAWINRGWYGYTF
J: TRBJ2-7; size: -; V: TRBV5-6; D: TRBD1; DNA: TGTGCCAGCAGCTCCAGGGACAGGGGTTACTCCTACGAGCAGTACTTC; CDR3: CASSSRDRGYSYEQYF
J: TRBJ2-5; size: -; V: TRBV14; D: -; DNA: TGTGCCAGCAGCCAACGAGGGTCCCAAGAGACCCAGTACTTC; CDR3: CASSQRGSQETQYF
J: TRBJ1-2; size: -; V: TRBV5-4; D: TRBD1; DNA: TGTGCCAGCAGCTTTAGACAGGGGGTAAACTATGGCTACACCTTC; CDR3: CASSFRQGVNYGYTF
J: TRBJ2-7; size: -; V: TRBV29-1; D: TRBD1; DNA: TGCAGCGTTTCCGAGAGTAGGACAGGTACCTACGAGCAGTACTTC; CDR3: CSVSESRTGTYEQYF